This is a list of T cell receptor beta chains from one sample in a study of cytomegalovirus exposure and HLA in healthy donors. TCRdb keeps only in-frame clones here, not all; method: immunoSEQ multiplex PCR. Reported are tens of thousands of clones; the ten largest clones contain roughly 4%. The sample was PBMCs. The receptors were gathered from a male donor in good health and CMV-seronegative. The CDR3 runs from the conserved cysteine through the conserved F or W. D genes are given only for firm matches.

d_gene,v_gene,j_gene,CDR3aa,CDR3nt
TRBD1,TRBV18,TRBJ1-2,CASSPTDRANYGYTF,TGTGCCAGCTCACCGACTGACAGGGCTAACTATGGCTACACCTTC
-,TRBV2,TRBJ1-1,CASGRGWTEAFF,TGTGCCAGCGGGAGGGGCTGGACTGAAGCTTTCTTT
TRBD1,TRBV15,TRBJ2-7,CATSRGGTGGGWVEQYF,TGTGCCACCAGCAGAGGAGGGACAGGGGGCGGCTGGGTCGAGCAGTACTTC
TRBD2,TRBV7-2,TRBJ2-1,CASSMTGTSGRAVYNEQFF,TGTGCCAGCAGCATGACCGGGACTAGCGGGAGGGCGGTCTACAATGAGCAGTTCTTC
-,TRBV7-2,TRBJ2-7,CASSFTGTGAYEQYF,TGTGCCAGCAGCTTTACCGGGACGGGGGCCTACGAGCAGTACTTC
TRBD1,TRBV29-1,TRBJ2-3,CSGDRGADTQYF,TGCAGCGGGGACAGGGGAGCAGATACGCAGTATTTT
-,TRBV5-1,TRBJ2-7,CASSLGSGQLTWEQYF,TGCGCCAGCAGCTTGGGGTCCGGACAACTCACTTGGGAGCAGTACTTC
-,TRBV5-1,TRBJ2-2,CASSSKTGPTGELFF,TGCGCCAGCAGCTCAAAGACAGGACCCACCGGGGAGCTGTTTTTT
-,TRBV4-3,TRBJ2-7,CASSQDGMSEQYF,TGCGCCAGCAGCCAAGACGGTATGTCCGAGCAGTACTTC
TRBD2,TRBV11-1,TRBJ2-1,CASSLSGEPYNEQFF,TGTGCCAGCAGCCTTAGCGGGGAACCCTACAATGAGCAGTTCTTC
TRBD1,TRBV28,TRBJ2-1,CASSFEFLGTGGGNEQFF,TGTGCCAGCAGTTTCGAATTCCTGGGGACAGGGGGAGGGAATGAGCAGTTCTTC
-,TRBV29-1,TRBJ2-7,CSARGDSSSYEQYF,TGCAGCGCCAGGGGGGACTCGAGCTCCTACGAGCAGTACTTC
-,TRBV19,TRBJ2-3,CASSIAGVNSTDTQYF,TGTGCCAGTAGTATAGCGGGGGTCAATAGCACAGATACGCAGTATTTT
-,TRBV28,TRBJ2-7,CASSSPQGPRTYEQYF,TGTGCCAGCAGTTCCCCTCAGGGCCCGCGGACCTACGAGCAGTACTTC
TRBD1,TRBV30,TRBJ1-2,CAWSPGTGGYTF,TGTGCCTGGAGTCCTGGGACAGGGGGCTACACCTTC